This T cell receptor beta chain stems from a study of cytomegalovirus exposure and HLA in healthy donors. Study overall: Across more than 350 genotyped donors, about 80% landed in the Caucasian-associated ancestry cluster.

The CDR3 is made up of 18 amino acids. Germline assignment: CDR1 MNHNS and CDR2 SASEGT. V was clipped by 2 bases and J by 8 bases; unmatched bases: 15. Study outcomes and limitations: A later analysis reportedly found that, within productive TCRs, an Asian-associated ancestry cluster had fewer N-insertions than the mean observed across the approximately 670 donors. Some TCR beta chains (roughly 160 of them) were listed as cytomegalovirus-associated.

A multiplex PCR was run with 60 Vbeta primers and 13 Jbeta primers. Assay: immunoSEQ multiplex PCR; the TCRdb copy retains only in-frame clones and omits some. The sample shows about 150,000 clones, over 80% of them seen only once. This clone occurred a few times. The antigen remains unidentified. The V and J genes are TRBV6-1 and TRBJ2-1, with 10 bases fitting TRBD2. Sequences were obtained from PBMCs. The source of this sequence is a male donor in good health and CMV-seronegative. The CDR3 is CASSELLAGIVYSDEQFF. Here the CDR3 DNA reads TGTGCCAGCAGTGAATTACTAGCGGGAATTGTCTATTCCGATGAGCAGTTCTTC.